Following are 13 T cell receptor beta chains from one sample sequenced in a study of T-cell memory formation after mild COVID-19. TCRdb processed the 5' RACE reads anew with MiXCR; each CDR3 protein has one entry. This sample has 65,000 to 90,000 distinct CDR3 sequences, with 13% found just once. Sequenced sample: PBMCs or a T cell subset sorted from them (not recorded which). These receptors came from a man younger than 35 who had mild COVID-19 (a few samples of this study predate the infection). Cell type and time point are not known.

The V call is TRBV27, the J call TRBJ1-2; TRBD1 aligns across 8 bases. The germline CDR1 and CDR2 sequences are MNHEY and SMNVEV (reference sequence). The CDR3 has 13 amino acids. With 4 bases clipped from V and 7 bases from J, the junction kept 5 bases outside the gene matches. The CDR3 loop is CASSSTGEGGYTF. CDR3 nucleotide sequence: TGTGCCAGCAGTTCGACAGGGGAAGGTGGCTACACCTTC.

The sample holds a few counts of this clonotype. The chain is built from TRBV4-3 and TRBJ2-1; TRBD2 agrees at 12 bases. V lost 4 bases and J lost 4; bases outside the gene matches: 8. Per germline, CDR1 LGHNA and CDR2 YSLEER. This CDR3 region has 17 residues. Here the CDR3 reads CASSPPTSGGSYNEQFF. The CDR3 DNA reads as TGCGCCAGCAGCCCGCCTACTAGCGGGGGGTCGTACAATGAGCAGTTCTTC.

A few counts support this clonotype. This sequence joins TRBV7-3 and TRBJ2-3; perhaps TRBD1 as D (5 bases). Germline V gene sequence: CDR1 SGHTA, CDR2 FQGTGA. The CDR3 runs to 14 residues. V lost 1 base, J lost 4 bases, and 9 bases lay in between. The CDR3 sequence is CASSLSGASDTQYF. The CDR3 nucleotides are TGTGCCAGCAGCTTAAGTGGGGCGTCAGATACGCAGTATTTT.

The chain is built from TRBV5-6 and TRBJ2-7, with D perhaps matching TRBD2 (7 bases). The germline V and J ends were trimmed by 6 bases and 5 bases, with 18 bases remaining between them. Per the germline V gene, CDR1 is SGHDT and CDR2 is YYEEEE. This CDR3 is 14 amino acids long. CDR3 sequence: CASITWGGANEQYF. In DNA form, the CDR3 reads TGTGCCAGCATCACCTGGGGGGGGGCAAACGAGCAGTACTTC.

This clonotype was counted only a few times. The chain combines TRBV29-1 with TRBJ2-5; D gene unclear. The CDR3 sequence is 12 residues long. V dropped 3 bases and J dropped 1 base, with 6 bases sitting between them. Germline V gene sequence: CDR1 SQVTM, CDR2 ANQGSEA. The CDR3 spells CSVEWTQETQYF. The CDR3 coding sequence is TGCAGCGTTGAGTGGACCCAAGAGACCCAGTACTTC. Variable domain in full (rest from reference TRBV29-1 and TRBJ2-5): SAVISQKPSRDICQRGTSLTIQCQVDSQVTMMFWYRQQPGQSLTLIATANQGSEATYESGFVIDKFPISRPNLTFSTLTVSNMSPEDSSIYLCSVEWTQETQYFGPGTRLLVL.

The chain combines TRBV11-2 with TRBJ1-1; a weak D match, TRBD1 (6 bases). CDR3 length equals 14 residues. V lost 4 bases, J lost 4 bases, and 13 bases lay in between. Germline V gene lookup returns CDR1 SGHAT and CDR2 FQNNGV. CDR3 region: CASSWGAGSTEAFF. The CDR3 nucleotides read TGTGCCAGCAGCTGGGGGGCTGGGAGCACTGAAGCTTTCTTT.

In its sample, this clonotype was seen a few times. The J gene is TRBJ1-2, the V gene TRBV5-4, with no clear D. The CDR3 length is 13 residues. Germline assignment: CDR1 SGHNT and CDR2 YYREEE (reference sequence). V was pared by 2 bases and J by 6 bases, with 11 bases between. The CDR3 DNA reads TGTGCCAGCAGCTTAGGGCCCCGGGATGGCTACACCTTC. It specifies CASSLGPRDGYTF.

The chain employs TRBV20-1 and TRBJ2-2; 14 bases are shared with TRBD2. This CDR3 is built from 16 residues. The J segment lost 5 bases and the V segment lost 5 bases, leaving 7 bases of the junction unmatched. Looked up from germline, CDR1 is DFQATT and CDR2 is SNEGSKA (reference sequence). The CDR3 DNA follows: TGCAGTGCTCCCGGACTAGCGGGGGGCATTACCGGGGAGCTGTTTTTT. Translated: CSAPGLAGGITGELFF.

This clonotype came up a few times. This chain links TRBV20-1 with TRBJ1-2, with D unresolved. The germline V gene has CDR1 DFQATT and CDR2 SNEGSKA (reference sequence). The V end lost 5 bases, the J end lost 4 bases, and 23 bases lay between the germline ends. The CDR3 runs 16 residues. The CDR3 spells CSARRIISGLSYGYTF. As DNA, the CDR3 is TGCAGTGCTCGTAGGATTATATCGGGGTTAAGCTATGGCTACACCTTC.

This clonotype was picked up a small number of times. The chain couples TRBV5-1 to TRBJ1-5, with a weak D call TRBD1 (5 bases). In germline, CDR1 is SGHRS, CDR2 YFSETQ. CDR3 size: 13 residues. The V end lost 3 bases, the J end lost 2 bases, and 6 bases lay between the germline ends. The DNA of the CDR3 is TGCGCCAGCAGCTCGACAGGCAATCAGCCCCAGCATTTT. Its protein product is CASSSTGNQPQHF.

In this sample, this clonotype turned up a few times. This chain joins TRBV7-2 and TRBJ2-2, with 9 bases that match TRBD1. The junction had 7 bases not matched to a gene; V was cut back by 4 bases and J by 7 bases. The germline CDR1 and CDR2 sequences are SGHTA and FQGNSA. CDR3 length: 15 amino acids. The CDR3 bases are TGTGCCAGCAGCTGGGGACAGGGTAAAGTCGGGGAGCTGTTTTTT. Protein sequence: CASSWGQGKVGELFF.

There are a few counts of this clonotype. The chain employs TRBV5-6 and TRBJ2-7; D ambiguous. V lost 4 bases to trimming and J lost 5 bases, with 22 bases between them. From germline, CDR1 is SGHDT and CDR2 YYEEEE. CDR3 length equals 16 residues. The CDR3 sequence: CASSLRKLRPSHEQYF. The CDR3 DNA follows: TGTGCCAGCAGCCTCCGGAAACTTAGACCCAGCCACGAGCAGTACTTC.

The chain carries TRBV4-1 and TRBJ1-3, with 7 positions matching TRBD1. Looked up from germline, CDR1 is MGHRA and CDR2 is YSYEKL. The J segment lost 2 bases and the V segment lost 4 bases, leaving 8 bases of the junction unmatched. The CDR3 has 16 amino acids. CDR3 sequence: CASSLELGTAGNTIYF. CDR3 in DNA: TGCGCCAGCAGCCTAGAGCTGGGGACAGCTGGAAACACCATATATTTT.